The 18 T cell receptor beta chains below were found in one sample sequenced in a study of T cells after yellow fever vaccination. TCRdb re-called the 5' RACE reads through MiXCR, storing one row per CDR3 protein. The sample consists of about 170,000 distinct CDR3 sequences, approximately 10% of them appearing once. The specimen was CD8+ T cells sorted from PBMCs, collected 15 days after the yellow fever booster vaccination. Receptors were obtained from a young man who received the YFV17D yellow fever vaccine.

This clonotype showed up many times. The chain combines TRBV5-5 with TRBJ1-1, with TRBD1 as a possible D gene (5 bases). CDR3 size: 15 residues. Trimming stripped 3 bases from V and 4 bases from J, with 16 bases between. Germline V gene lookup returns CDR1 SGHKS and CDR2 YYEKEE (reference sequence). The CDR3: CASSSGPPGGTEAFF. CDR3 nucleotides: TGTGCCAGCAGCTCGGGACCCCCGGGGGGCACTGAAGCTTTCTTT.

The chain links TRBV12-3 or TRBV12-4 to TRBJ2-3; unclear D gene. V shed 6 bases and J shed 0 bases, with 7 bases lying between them. The CDR3 consists of 13 residues. The CDR3 spells CASRDRSTDTQYF. In DNA form, the CDR3 reads TGTGCCAGCAGGGATCGGAGCACAGATACGCAGTATTTT.

This clonotype was picked up a small number of times. The CDR3 DNA reads as TGCGCCAGCAGCCAAGATTGGGGCTCCTACGAGCAGTACTTC. Amino acid sequence: CASSQDWGSYEQYF. The chain uses TRBV4-1 and TRBJ2-7; no definite D call. Trimming removed 0 bases at V and 0 bases at J, with 6 bases between. CDR3 length equals 14 residues. The V gene's germline CDR1 is MGHRA and CDR2 YSYEKL.

This chain joins TRBV12-3 or TRBV12-4 and TRBJ1-1; D might be TRBD1 (6 bases). V was trimmed by 6 bases and J by 1 base, leaving 12 bases between them. The CDR3 extends over 14 amino acids. DNA for the CDR3: TGTGCCAGCAGCCAGCGACAGGCGAACACTGAAGCTTTCTTT. Its protein product is CASSQRQANTEAFF.

Ten or more counts support this clonotype. This chain joins TRBV28 and TRBJ2-3, with 9 bases identical to TRBD2. The CDR3 sequence is 16 residues long. Germline V gene sequence: CDR1 MDHEN, CDR2 SYDVKM. V lost 5 bases to trimming and J lost 0 bases; unmatched junction nucleotides: 6. The CDR3 region is CASSVAGALSTDTQYF. The CDR3 nucleotides read TGTGCCAGCAGTGTAGCGGGGGCTCTGAGCACAGATACGCAGTATTTT.

This clonotype appeared a few times. The chain is built from TRBV5-1 and TRBJ2-2; the D call may be TRBD1 or TRBD2 (5 bases each). V was clipped by 1 base and J by 3 bases, with 13 bases between them. Germline CDR1 is SGHRS and CDR2 is YFSETQ. The CDR3 loop spans 16 amino acids. The CDR3 DNA follows: TGCGCCAGCAGCTTGAGTGGGACGGGATACACCGGGGAGCTGTTTTTT. Residues: CASSLSGTGYTGELFF.

In its sample, this clonotype was seen a few times. The chain joins TRBV19 to TRBJ2-1; 7 nucleotides align to TRBD1. The CDR3 totals 14 residues. CDR1 and CDR2 from the germline V gene are LNHDA and SQIVND (reference sequence). The trim removed 5 bases at V and 4 bases at J, leaving 5 bases unmatched. The CDR3 spells CASSEGAFYNEQFF. The CDR3 DNA reads TGTGCCAGTAGTGAGGGGGCCTTTTACAATGAGCAGTTCTTC.

In this sample, this clonotype turned up a few times. This sequence joins TRBV12-3 or TRBV12-4 and TRBJ2-3; D call uncertain. V gave up 6 bases and J gave up 5 bases, with 6 bases separating them. The CDR3 runs to 11 residues. In nucleotides, the CDR3 is TGTGCCAGCAGCCAGGTAGATACGCAGTATTTT. It is translated as CASSQVDTQYF.

In this sample, this clonotype turned up a few times. The chain carries TRBV5-1 and TRBJ2-1; maybe TRBD2 (6 bases). V was cut by 3 bases and J by 9 bases, with 10 bases left in between. This CDR3 contains 12 residues. CDR1 SGHRS and CDR2 YFSETQ come from the germline V gene. CDR3 in DNA: TGCGCCAGCAGCTGGACCGGGGGTGAGCAGTTCTTC. Its translation is CASSWTGGEQFF.

The chain joins TRBV27 to TRBJ1-5; D is possibly TRBD1 (6 bases). The CDR3 runs to 16 residues. Germline values: CDR1 MNHEY, CDR2 SMNVEV (reference sequence). V lost 6 bases to trimming and J lost 0 bases, with 15 bases between them. As DNA, the CDR3 is TGTGCCAGCAGCCTGAACAGGGATTTTAGCAATCAGCCCCAGCATTTT. It encodes CASSLNRDFSNQPQHF.

This clonotype was recorded a few times. The V call is TRBV27, the J call TRBJ2-5, with 11 bases matching TRBD2. From germline, CDR1 is MNHEY and CDR2 SMNVEV (reference sequence). The CDR3 loop spans 16 amino acids. Trimming took 5 bases from V and 5 from J; bases not matched to a gene: 10. The CDR3 is CASSPSPLAGVETQYF. In DNA, the CDR3 is TGTGCCAGCAGTCCCTCACCACTAGCGGGGGTCGAGACCCAGTACTTC.

This clonotype was seen a handful of times. The rearrangement joins TRBV3-1 to TRBJ1-3, with a tentative D call TRBD1 (6 bases). Trimming shortened V by 3 bases and J by 1 base, and 13 bases separated the two germline ends. Per the germline V gene, CDR1 is LGHDT and CDR2 is YNNKEL (reference sequence). This CDR3 is built from 16 residues. The CDR3: CASSHNRDLSGNTIYF. In DNA, the CDR3 is TGTGCCAGCAGCCATAACAGGGACCTATCTGGAAACACCATATATTTT.

In this sample, this clonotype turned up a few times. This chain links TRBV10-3 with TRBJ2-3; 12 positions agree with TRBD1. V shed 0 bases and J 5 bases; nucleotides not matched to a gene: 9. Germline CDR1 and CDR2: ENHRY and SYGVKD. The CDR3 length is 18 residues. CDR3 bases: TGTGCCATCAGTGAGTCGAGAATGGGACAGGGGGCCGGAGATACGCAGTATTTT. It is translated as CAISESRMGQGAGDTQYF.

This clonotype was recorded a few times. V gene TRBV27 combines with J gene TRBJ2-1, with 10 bases matching TRBD1. CDR1 MNHEY and CDR2 SMNVEV come from the germline V gene (reference sequence). The V and J ends lost 5 bases and 8 bases, in that order; junction bases with no gene match: 15. This CDR3 spans 17 amino acids. In DNA form, the CDR3 reads TGTGCCAGCAGTCTAGCCTCACCGGGACAGGGGTTCGATGAGCAGTTCTTC. Amino acids: CASSLASPGQGFDEQFF.

The chain employs TRBV4-2 and TRBJ1-2; maybe TRBD1 (5 bases). V gave up 2 bases and J gave up 4 bases, with 8 bases separating them. The CDR3 contains 13 residues. Germline loops: CDR1 LGHNA, CDR2 YNFKEQ. The CDR3 here is CASSQIDSYGYTF. CDR3 nucleotides: TGTGCCAGCAGCCAAATAGACAGCTATGGCTACACCTTC.

The V gene is TRBV7-6, the J gene TRBJ2-7; TRBD2 is a possible D gene (5 bases). V gave up 1 base and J gave up 2 bases, with 12 bases separating them. The germline V gene encodes CDR1 SGHVS and CDR2 FNYEAQ. This CDR3 spans 15 amino acids. The CDR3 sequence is CASSLGTGTTYEQYV. The CDR3 nucleotides read TGTGCCAGCAGCTTAGGTACGGGAACAACCTACGAGCAGTACGTC.

The chain's CDR3 is CASSLAHEGAGGANVLTF. The CDR3 DNA sequence: TGTGCCAGCAGCTTGGCCCATGAGGGGGCGGGAGGGGCCAACGTCCTGACTTTC. The rearrangement uses TRBV5-4 and TRBJ2-6; D is possibly TRBD1 (7 bases). The V gene lost 0 bases and the J gene lost 4 bases, with 17 bases spanning the gap. Germline V gives CDR1 SGHNT, CDR2 YYREEE (reference sequence). CDR3 length equals 18 residues.

This clonotype was recorded only once. The chain employs TRBV7-9 and TRBJ2-1; D gene ambiguous. V shed 1 base and J shed 0 bases, with 7 bases lying between them. CDR3 length: 15 amino acids. The V gene's germline CDR1 is SEHNR and CDR2 FQNEAQ (reference sequence). Written as DNA, the CDR3 is TGTGCCAGCAGCTTAGTTTATAACTCCTACAATGAGCAGTTCTTC. It encodes CASSLVYNSYNEQFF.